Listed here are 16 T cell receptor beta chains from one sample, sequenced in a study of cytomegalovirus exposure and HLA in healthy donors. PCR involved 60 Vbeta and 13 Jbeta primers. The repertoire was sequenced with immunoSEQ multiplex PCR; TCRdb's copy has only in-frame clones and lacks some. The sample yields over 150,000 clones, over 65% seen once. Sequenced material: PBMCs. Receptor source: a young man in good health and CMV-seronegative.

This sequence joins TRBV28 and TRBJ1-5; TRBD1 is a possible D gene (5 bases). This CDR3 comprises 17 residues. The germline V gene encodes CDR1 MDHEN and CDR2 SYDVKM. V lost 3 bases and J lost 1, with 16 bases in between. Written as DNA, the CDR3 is TGTGCCAGCAGTTTGGGGGGAGGGGTTCCAAGCAATCAGCCCCAGCATTTT. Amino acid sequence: CASSLGGGVPSNQPQHF.

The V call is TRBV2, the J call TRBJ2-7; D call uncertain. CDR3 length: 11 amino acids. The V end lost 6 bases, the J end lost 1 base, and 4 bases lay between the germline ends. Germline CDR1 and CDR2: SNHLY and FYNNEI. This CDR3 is CASSPSYEQYF. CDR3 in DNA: TGTGCCAGCAGCCCATCCTACGAGCAGTACTTC.

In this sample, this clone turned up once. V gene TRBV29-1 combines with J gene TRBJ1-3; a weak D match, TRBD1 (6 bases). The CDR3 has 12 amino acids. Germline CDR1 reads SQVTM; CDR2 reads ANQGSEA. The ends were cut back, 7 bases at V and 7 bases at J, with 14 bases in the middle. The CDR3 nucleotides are TGCAGCGCTGCTCCAGGGGACAACACCATATATTTT. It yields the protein CSAAPGDNTIYF.

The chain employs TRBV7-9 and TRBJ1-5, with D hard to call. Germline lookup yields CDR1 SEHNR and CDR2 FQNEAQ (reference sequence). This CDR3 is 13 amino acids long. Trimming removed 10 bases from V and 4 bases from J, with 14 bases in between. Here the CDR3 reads CANPREVNQPQHF. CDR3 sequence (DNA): TGTGCCAACCCCCGGGAGGTTAATCAGCCCCAGCATTTT.

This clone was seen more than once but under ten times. CDR3 coding DNA: TGTGCCAGCAGCTTAGCGGCTAGCGGGGGCTACGAGCAGTACTTC. Translating it yields CASSLAASGGYEQYF. V usage is TRBV7-2 and J usage is TRBJ2-7; TRBD2 agrees at 10 bases. The CDR3 consists of 15 residues. V was clipped by 0 bases and J by 3 bases; unmatched bases: 2. Germline values: CDR1 SGHTA, CDR2 FQGNSA. Supplemented by reference TRBV7-2 and TRBJ2-7, the full variable domain reads GAGVSQSPSNKVTEKGKDVELRCDPISGHTALYWYRQSLGQGLEFLIYFQGNSAPDKSGLPSDRFSAERTGGSVSTLTIQRTQQEDSAVYLCASSLAASGGYEQYFGPGTRLTVT.

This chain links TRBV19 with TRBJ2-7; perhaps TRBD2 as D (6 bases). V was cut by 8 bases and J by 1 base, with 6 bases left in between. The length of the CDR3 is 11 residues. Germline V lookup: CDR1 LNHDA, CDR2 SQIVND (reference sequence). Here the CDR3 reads CASGRSYEQYF. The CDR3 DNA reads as TGTGCCAGTGGGAGGTCCTACGAGCAGTACTTC. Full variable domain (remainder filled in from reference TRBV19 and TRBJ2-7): DGGITQSPKYLFRKEGQNVTLSCEQNLNHDAMYWYRQDPGQGLRLIYYSQIVNDFQKGDIAEGYSVSREKKESFPLTVTSAQKNPTAFYLCASGRSYEQYFGPGTRLTVT.

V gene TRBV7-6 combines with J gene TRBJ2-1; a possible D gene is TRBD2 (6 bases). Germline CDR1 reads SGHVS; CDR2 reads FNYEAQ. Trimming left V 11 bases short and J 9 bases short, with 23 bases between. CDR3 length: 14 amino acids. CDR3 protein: CASADLWRGTEQFF. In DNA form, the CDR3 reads TGTGCCTCGGCCGACCTCTGGCGGGGCACTGAGCAGTTCTTC.

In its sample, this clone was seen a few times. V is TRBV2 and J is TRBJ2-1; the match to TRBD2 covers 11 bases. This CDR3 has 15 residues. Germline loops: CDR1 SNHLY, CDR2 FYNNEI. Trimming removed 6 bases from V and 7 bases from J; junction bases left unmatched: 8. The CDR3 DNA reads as TGTGCCAGCAGCGCCACCGGGACTAGCGGTAATGAGCAGTTCTTC. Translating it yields CASSATGTSGNEQFF.

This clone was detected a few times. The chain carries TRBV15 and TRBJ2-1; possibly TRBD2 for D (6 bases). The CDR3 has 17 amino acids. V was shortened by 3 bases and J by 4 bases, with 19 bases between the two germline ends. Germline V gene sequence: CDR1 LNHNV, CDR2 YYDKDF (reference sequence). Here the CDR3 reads CATSRDGFGGFYNEQFF. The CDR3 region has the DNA TGTGCCACCAGCAGGGACGGGTTCGGGGGATTTTACAATGAGCAGTTCTTC. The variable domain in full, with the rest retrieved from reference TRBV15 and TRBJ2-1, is DAMVIQNPRYQVTQFGKPVTLSCSQTLNHNVMYWYQQKSSQAPKLLFHYYDKDFNNEADTPDNFQSRRPNTSFCFLDIRSPGLGDTAMYLCATSRDGFGGFYNEQFFGPGTRLTVL.

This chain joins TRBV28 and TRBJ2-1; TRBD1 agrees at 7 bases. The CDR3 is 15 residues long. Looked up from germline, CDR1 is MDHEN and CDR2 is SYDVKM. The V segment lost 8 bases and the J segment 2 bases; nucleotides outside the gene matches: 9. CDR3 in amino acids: CASSRVGGTYNEQFF. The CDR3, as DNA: TGTGCCAGCTCCAGGGTAGGGGGCACCTACAATGAGCAGTTCTTC.

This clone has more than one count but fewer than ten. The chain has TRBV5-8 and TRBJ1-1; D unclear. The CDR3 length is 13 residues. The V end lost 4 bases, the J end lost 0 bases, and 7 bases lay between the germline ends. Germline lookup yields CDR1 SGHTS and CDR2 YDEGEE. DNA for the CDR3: TGTGCCAGCAGCGGCCAAGTGAACACTGAAGCTTTCTTT. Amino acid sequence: CASSGQVNTEAFF.

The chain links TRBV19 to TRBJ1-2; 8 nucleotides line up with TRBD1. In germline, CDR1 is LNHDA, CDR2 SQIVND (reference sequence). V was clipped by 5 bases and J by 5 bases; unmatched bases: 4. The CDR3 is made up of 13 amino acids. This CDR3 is CASSPRTGYGYTF. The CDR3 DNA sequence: TGTGCCAGTAGTCCCAGGACAGGGTATGGCTACACCTTC.

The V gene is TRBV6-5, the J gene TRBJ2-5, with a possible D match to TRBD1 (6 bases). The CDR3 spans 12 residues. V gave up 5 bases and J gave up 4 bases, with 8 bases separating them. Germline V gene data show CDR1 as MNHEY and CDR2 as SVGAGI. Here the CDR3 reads CASSEQGETQYF. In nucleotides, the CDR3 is TGTGCCAGCAGTGAACAGGGAGAGACCCAGTACTTC.

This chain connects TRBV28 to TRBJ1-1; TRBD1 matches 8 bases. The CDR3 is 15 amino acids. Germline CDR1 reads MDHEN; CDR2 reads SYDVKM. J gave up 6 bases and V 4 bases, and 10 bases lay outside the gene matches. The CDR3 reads CASSSTRTGRAEAFF. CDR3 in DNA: TGTGCCAGCAGTTCAACTCGGACAGGGAGGGCTGAAGCTTTCTTT.

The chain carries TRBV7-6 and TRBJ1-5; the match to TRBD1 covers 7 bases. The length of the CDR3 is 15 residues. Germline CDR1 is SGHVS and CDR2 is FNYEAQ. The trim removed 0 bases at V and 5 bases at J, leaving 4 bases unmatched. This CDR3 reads CASSLAPGGDQPQHF. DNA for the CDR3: TGTGCCAGCAGCTTAGCGCCAGGGGGAGATCAGCCCCAGCATTTT.

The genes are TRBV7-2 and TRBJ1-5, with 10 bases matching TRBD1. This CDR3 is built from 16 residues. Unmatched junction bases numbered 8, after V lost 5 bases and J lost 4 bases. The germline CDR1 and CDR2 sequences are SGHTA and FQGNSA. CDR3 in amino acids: CASSTLTGGRNQPQHF. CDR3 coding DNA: TGTGCCAGCAGCACCTTGACAGGGGGCAGGAATCAGCCCCAGCATTTT.